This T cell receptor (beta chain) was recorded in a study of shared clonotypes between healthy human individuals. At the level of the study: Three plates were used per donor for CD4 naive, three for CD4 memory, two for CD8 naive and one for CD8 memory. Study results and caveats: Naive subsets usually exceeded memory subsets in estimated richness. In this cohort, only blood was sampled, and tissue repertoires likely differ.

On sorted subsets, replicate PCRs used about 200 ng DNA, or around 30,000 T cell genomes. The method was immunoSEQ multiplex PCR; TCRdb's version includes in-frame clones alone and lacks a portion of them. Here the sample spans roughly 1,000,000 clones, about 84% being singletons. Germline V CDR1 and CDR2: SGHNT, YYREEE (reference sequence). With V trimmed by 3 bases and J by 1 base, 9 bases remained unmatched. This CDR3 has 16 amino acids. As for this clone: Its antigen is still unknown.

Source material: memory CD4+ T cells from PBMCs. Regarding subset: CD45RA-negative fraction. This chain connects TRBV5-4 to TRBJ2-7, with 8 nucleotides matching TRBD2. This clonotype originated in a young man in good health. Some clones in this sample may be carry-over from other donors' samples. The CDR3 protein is CASSSELAGTSYEQYF. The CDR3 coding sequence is TGTGCCAGCAGCTCAGAGCTAGCGGGCACGTCCTACGAGCAGTACTTC.